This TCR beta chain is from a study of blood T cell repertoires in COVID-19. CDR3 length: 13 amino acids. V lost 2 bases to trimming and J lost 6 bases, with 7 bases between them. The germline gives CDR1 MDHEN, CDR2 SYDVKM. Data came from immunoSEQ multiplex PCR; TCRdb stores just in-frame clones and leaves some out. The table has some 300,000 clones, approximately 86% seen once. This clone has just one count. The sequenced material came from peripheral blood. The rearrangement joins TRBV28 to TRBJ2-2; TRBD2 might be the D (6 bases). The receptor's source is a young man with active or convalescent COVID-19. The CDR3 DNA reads TGTGCCAGCAGTTTAGGGACTCCCGGGGAGCTGTTTTTT. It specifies CASSLGTPGELFF.